This T cell receptor (beta chain) was obtained from a study of T cells in localized non-small cell lung cancer. Findings and limits, study-wide: Clonality of T cells reached its maximum in uninvolved adjacent lung, surpassing tumor. Researchers found a median approximately 60 of the top 100 tumor clones in adjacent lung.

The CDR3 runs 16 residues. V lost 7 bases to trimming and J lost 4 bases; unmatched junction nucleotides: 11. In germline, CDR1 is MNHNY, CDR2 SVGAGI (reference sequence). About this clone itself: No antigen is known for it.

Data came from immunoSEQ multiplex PCR; TCRdb stores just in-frame clones and leaves some out. This sample carries fewer than 20,000 clones, around 87% of them seen once, and the ten largest clones take less than 1.5%. The chain couples TRBV6-6 to TRBJ2-1; TRBD1 matches at 9 bases. Sequenced material: peripheral blood mononuclear cells, taken before any cancer treatment. The sequence came from a woman aged 35 to 70 with stage III lung adenocarcinoma. The CDR3 protein is CASTTLQGASYNEQFF. For the CDR3, the DNA is TGTGCCAGCACCACTCTACAGGGGGCCAGTTACAATGAGCAGTTCTTC.